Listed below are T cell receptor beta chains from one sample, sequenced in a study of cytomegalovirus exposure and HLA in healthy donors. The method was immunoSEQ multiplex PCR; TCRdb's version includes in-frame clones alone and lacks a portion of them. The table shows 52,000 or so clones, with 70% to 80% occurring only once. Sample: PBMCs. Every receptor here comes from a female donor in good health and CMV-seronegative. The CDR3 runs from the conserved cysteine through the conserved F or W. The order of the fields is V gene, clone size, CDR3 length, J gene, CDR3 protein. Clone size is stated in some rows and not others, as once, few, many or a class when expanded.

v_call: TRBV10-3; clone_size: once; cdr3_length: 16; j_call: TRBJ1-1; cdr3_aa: CAISDPPRKGGTEAFF
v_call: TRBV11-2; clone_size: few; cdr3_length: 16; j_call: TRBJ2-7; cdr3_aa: CASSLMLGTSLVEQYF
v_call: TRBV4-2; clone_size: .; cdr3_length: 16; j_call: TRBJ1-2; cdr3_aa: CASSHFPREANYGYTF
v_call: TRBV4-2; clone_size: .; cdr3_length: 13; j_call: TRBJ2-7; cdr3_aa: CASTVYRDYEQYF
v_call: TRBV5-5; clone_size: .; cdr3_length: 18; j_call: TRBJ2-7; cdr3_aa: CASSRTSGGQSLSYEQYF
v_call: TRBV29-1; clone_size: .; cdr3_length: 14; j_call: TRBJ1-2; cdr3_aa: CSVAGTGVDYGYTF
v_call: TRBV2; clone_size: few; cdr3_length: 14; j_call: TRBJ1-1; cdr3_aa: CASSFTNMNTEAFF
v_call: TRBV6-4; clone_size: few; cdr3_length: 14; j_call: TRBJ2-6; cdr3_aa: CASSPGQGANVLTF
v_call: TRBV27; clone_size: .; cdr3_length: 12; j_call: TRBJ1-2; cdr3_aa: CASPPLRQGYTF
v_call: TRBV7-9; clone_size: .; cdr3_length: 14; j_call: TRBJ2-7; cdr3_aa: CASVRSGTVYEQYF